This T cell receptor (beta chain) stems from a study of control samples from healthy donors and cancer patients. As for this clone: This specimen includes other DNA sequences encoding the same CDR3.

This CDR3 contains 13 residues. V lost 3 bases and J 5 bases, leaving 10 bases between the germline ends. Germline V lookup: CDR1 MNHEY, CDR2 SMNVEV (reference sequence). The table came from immunoSEQ multiplex PCR; TCRdb's copy has only in-frame clones and leaves some out. This table has under 450,000 clones, 90% appearing once. The sequenced sample was PBMCs. This rearrangement joins TRBV27 to TRBJ1-2, with unresolved D. This TCR came from a man in his forties with head and neck cancer. CDR3 sequence (DNA): TGTGCCAGCAGTTTGTCGGGATCGTATGGCTACACCTTC. This encodes CASSLSGSYGYTF.